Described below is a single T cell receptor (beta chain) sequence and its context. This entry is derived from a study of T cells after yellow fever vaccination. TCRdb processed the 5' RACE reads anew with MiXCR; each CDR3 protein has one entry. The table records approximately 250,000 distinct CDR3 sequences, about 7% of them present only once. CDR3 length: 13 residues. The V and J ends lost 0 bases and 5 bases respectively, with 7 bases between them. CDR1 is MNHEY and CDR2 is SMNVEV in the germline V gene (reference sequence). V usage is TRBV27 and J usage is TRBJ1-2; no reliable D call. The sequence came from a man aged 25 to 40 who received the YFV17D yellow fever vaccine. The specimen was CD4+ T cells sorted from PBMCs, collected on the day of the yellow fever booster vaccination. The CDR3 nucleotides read TGTGCCAGCAGTTTATCGGCCGGTTATGGCTACACCTTC. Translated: CASSLSAGYGYTF.